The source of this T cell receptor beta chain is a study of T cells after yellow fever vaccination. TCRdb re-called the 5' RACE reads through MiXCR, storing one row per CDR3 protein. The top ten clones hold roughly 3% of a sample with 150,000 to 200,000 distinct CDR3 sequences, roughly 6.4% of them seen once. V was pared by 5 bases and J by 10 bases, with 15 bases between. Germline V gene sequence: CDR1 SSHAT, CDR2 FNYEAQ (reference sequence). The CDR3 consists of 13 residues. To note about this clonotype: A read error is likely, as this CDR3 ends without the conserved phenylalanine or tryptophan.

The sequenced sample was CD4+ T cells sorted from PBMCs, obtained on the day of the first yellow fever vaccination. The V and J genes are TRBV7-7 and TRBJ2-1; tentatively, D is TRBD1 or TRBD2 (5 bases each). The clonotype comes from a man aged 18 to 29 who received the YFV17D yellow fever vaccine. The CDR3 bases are TGTGCCAGCAGCCGGGACCTCTACGGGGAGCAGTTCTTA. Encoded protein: CASSRDLYGEQFL.